This T cell receptor beta chain was identified during a study of blood T cell repertoires in COVID-19. On the study more broadly: The origin of the acute and convalescent COVID-19 samples was the United States, Italy and Spain. Sources were T cells, B-cell-depleted T cells, or PBMCs; the material itself was cDNA or gDNA.

V trimming: 4 bases; J trimming: 0 bases; junction bases outside the gene matches: 9. The CDR3 covers 16 residues. Germline V gene sequence: CDR1 SGHRS, CDR2 YFSETQ. Authors' data handling: Amplification of reference gene primers provided the estimated nucleated cell counts. Only in-frame clones appear in the TCRdb table, and some are missing; sequencing was by immunoSEQ multiplex PCR. V and J calls plus clone size are reproduced from that table; the DNA served to infer D and trimming. The sample includes approximately 170,000 clones, 70% to 90% of them seen just once. The receptor's source is a woman aged 70-85 years with acute or convalescent COVID-19. The V call is TRBV5-1, the J call TRBJ1-1, with TRBD1 matching over 7 bases. The sample consisted of peripheral blood. CDR3 protein: CASSADPGTVNTEAFF. The CDR3 nucleotides read TGCGCCAGCAGCGCCGACCCCGGGACAGTGAACACTGAAGCTTTCTTT.